The next 21 T cell receptor beta chains were all read from a single sample in a study of blood T cell repertoires in COVID-19. Data came from immunoSEQ multiplex PCR; TCRdb stores just in-frame clones and leaves some out. Altogether roughly 200,000 clones are present, around nine tenths being singletons, with the ten largest covering 15% to 20%. Material for sequencing was peripheral blood. The receptors come from a middle-aged man with COVID-19, enrolled during active disease.

V and J are TRBV6-4 and TRBJ2-3; 9 bases fit TRBD2. Germline CDR1 reads MRHNA; CDR2 reads SNTAGT. This CDR3 is 15 amino acids long. With 2 bases clipped from V and 2 bases from J, the junction kept 2 bases outside the gene matches. The CDR3 spells CASSDGGGATDTQYF. The CDR3 nucleotides are TGTGCCAGCAGTGACGGCGGGGGGGCCACAGATACGCAGTATTTT.

The chain links TRBV2 to TRBJ2-1; 11 bases are a match to TRBD1. Germline CDR1 SNHLY, CDR2 FYNNEI. The CDR3 runs 15 residues. Trimming at V came to 2 bases and at J to 7 bases, leaving 4 bases not matched to a gene. The CDR3 loop reads CASSELDRGLNEQFF. CDR3 in DNA: TGTGCCAGCAGTGAATTGGACAGGGGGCTGAATGAGCAGTTCTTC. Variable domain in full (rest from reference TRBV2 and TRBJ2-1): EPEVTQTPSHQVTQMGQEVILRCVPISNHLYFYWYRQILGQKVEFLVSFYNNEISEKSEIFDDQFSVERPDGSNFTLKIRSTKLEDSAMYFCASSELDRGLNEQFFGPGTRLTVL.

The chain is built from TRBV18 and TRBJ2-1, with 16 bases identical to TRBD2. V lost 5 bases to trimming and J lost 8 bases; unmatched junction nucleotides: 12. Germline V gives CDR1 KGHSH, CDR2 LQKENI. The CDR3 runs to 18 residues. In nucleotides, the CDR3 is TGTGCCAGCTCAACCTCCGGGACTAGCGGGAGGGCCACGGATGAGCAGTTCTTC. Encoded protein: CASSTSGTSGRATDEQFF.

The chain joins TRBV7-2 to TRBJ2-4; tentative D call: TRBD1 (6 bases). The CDR3 is made up of 15 amino acids. Germline lookup yields CDR1 SGHTA and CDR2 FQGNSA. The V end was cut by 5 bases, the J end by 7 bases, with 18 bases between. The CDR3 protein is CASSPDRSRGNIQYF. DNA of the CDR3: TGTGCCAGCAGCCCCGACAGGTCGAGGGGGAACATTCAGTACTTC.

This clone occurred once. The gene calls are TRBV5-1 and TRBJ1-1; 10 bases match TRBD1. CDR3 length equals 14 residues. Trimming took 4 bases from V and 1 from J; bases not matched to a gene: 1. Germline CDR1 is SGHRS and CDR2 is YFSETQ. The CDR3 is CASSRTGGNTEAFF. The CDR3 DNA reads TGCGCCAGCAGCAGGACAGGGGGGAACACTGAAGCTTTCTTT. The entire variable domain, with the rest obtained from reference TRBV5-1 and TRBJ1-1, is as follows: KAGVTQTPRYLIKTRGQQVTLSCSPISGHRSVSWYQQTPGQGLQFLFEYFSETQRNKGNFPGRFSGRQFSNSRSEMNVSTLELGDSALYLCASSRTGGNTEAFFGQGTRLTVV.

The chain recombines TRBV5-4 with TRBJ2-1, with D possibly matching TRBD2 (6 bases). V lost 5 bases and J lost 6, with 18 bases in between. Per the germline V gene, CDR1 is SGHNT and CDR2 is YYREEE (reference sequence). The CDR3 sequence is 15 residues long. Here the CDR3 DNA reads TGTGCCAGCAGACCTTCGACTAGAAACATCAATGAGCAGTTCTTC. Translating it yields CASRPSTRNINEQFF. The whole variable domain, remainder taken from reference TRBV5-4 and TRBJ2-1, is ETGVTQSPTHLIKTRGQQVTLRCSSQSGHNTVSWYQQALGQGPQFIFQYYREEENGRGNFPPRFSGLQFPNYSSELNVNALELDDSALYLCASRPSTRNINEQFFGPGTRLTVL.

The chain couples TRBV10-3 to TRBJ1-2; the match to TRBD1 covers 12 bases. This CDR3 comprises 16 residues. Germline assignment: CDR1 ENHRY and CDR2 SYGVKD. Losses at the gene ends were 2 bases for V and 0 bases for J; bases not matched to a gene: 1. The CDR3 is CAISEGTGGSNYGYTF. CDR3 sequence (DNA): TGTGCCATCAGTGAGGGGACAGGGGGCTCTAACTATGGCTACACCTTC.

CDR3 in DNA: TGTGCCACCGGCAGGGGTGGGAATGAGCAGTTCTTC. This encodes CATGRGGNEQFF. The rearrangement joins TRBV24-1 to TRBJ2-1; tentative D call: TRBD1 (6 bases). Trimming pared 9 bases from V and 7 bases from J, leaving 12 bases between. Per the germline V gene, CDR1 is KGHDR and CDR2 is SFDVKD. The CDR3 spans 12 residues.

V usage is TRBV6-1 and J usage is TRBJ2-7, with 11 bases fitting TRBD1. This CDR3 has 15 amino acids. Germline V gene sequence: CDR1 MNHNS, CDR2 SASEGT. After removal of 2 bases from V and 3 bases from J, the junction contained 3 bases not matched to a gene. The chain's CDR3 is CASSEWDRGFYEQYF. The DNA for the CDR3 is TGTGCCAGCAGTGAATGGGACAGGGGGTTCTACGAGCAGTACTTC.

The V gene is TRBV6-5, the J gene TRBJ1-1; possible D gene TRBD1, 6 bases. This CDR3 contains 13 residues. Trimming took 5 bases from V and 11 from J, leaving 18 bases between them. The germline gives CDR1 MNHEY, CDR2 SVGAGI. The CDR3: CASSQNRDWNAFF. The CDR3 region has the DNA TGTGCCAGCAGTCAAAACAGGGATTGGAACGCTTTCTTT.

The chain is built from TRBV5-4 and TRBJ1-1; 12 bases match TRBD1. The CDR3 extends over 20 amino acids. Looked up from germline, CDR1 is SGHNT and CDR2 is YYREEE (reference sequence). J lost 0 bases, V lost 2 bases, and 14 bases had no gene match. The CDR3 loop reads CASSFLRRDRGLFVNTEAFF. DNA of the CDR3: TGTGCCAGCAGCTTCCTGCGCCGGGACAGGGGGCTTTTTGTGAACACTGAAGCTTTCTTT. The whole variable domain, remainder taken from reference TRBV5-4 and TRBJ1-1, is ETGVTQSPTHLIKTRGQQVTLRCSSQSGHNTVSWYQQALGQGPQFIFQYYREEENGRGNFPPRFSGLQFPNYSSELNVNALELDDSALYLCASSFLRRDRGLFVNTEAFFGQGTRLTVV.

This chain links TRBV7-2 with TRBJ2-3; 10 bases map to TRBD2. There are 19 residues in the CDR3. The germline V gene encodes CDR1 SGHTA and CDR2 FQGNSA. J gave up 1 base and V 5 bases, and 15 bases lay outside the gene matches. This CDR3 reads CASSKPGVAGGPRTDTQYF. CDR3 in DNA: TGTGCCAGCAGCAAACCCGGGGTAGCGGGAGGCCCCCGCACAGATACGCAGTATTTT.

This chain connects TRBV6-2 or TRBV6-3 to TRBJ1-1, with TRBD1 as a possible D gene (6 bases). This CDR3 is 13 amino acids long. Deletions cut 5 bases from V and 4 bases from J, with 11 bases between. Germline V gives CDR1 MNHEY, CDR2 SVGEGT. CDR3 amino acids: CASSRVGGTEAFF. The DNA of the CDR3 is TGTGCCAGCAGTCGTGTAGGGGGCACTGAAGCTTTCTTT.

CDR3 in DNA: TGTGCCAGCAGTTTGCAGGGTGGCAATCAGCCCCAGCATTTT. Amino acid sequence: CASSLQGGNQPQHF. This chain links TRBV27 with TRBJ1-5; perhaps TRBD1 as D (5 bases). CDR3 length equals 14 residues. Trimming took 3 bases from V and 2 from J, leaving 8 bases between them. Germline loops: CDR1 MNHEY, CDR2 SMNVEV (reference sequence).

This rearrangement joins TRBV28 to TRBJ1-1, with D maybe TRBD1 (5 bases). The CDR3 has 17 residues. Trimming removed 10 bases from V and 0 bases from J, with 24 bases in between. The germline V gene encodes CDR1 MDHEN and CDR2 SYDVKM. This CDR3 reads CATATLAGLTMNTEAFF. The CDR3 nucleotides are TGTGCCACCGCGACTTTGGCAGGGCTTACCATGAACACTGAAGCTTTCTTT.

This clone was observed a handful of times. V and J are TRBV7-9 and TRBJ2-5, with TRBD2 as a possible D gene (9 bases). The CDR3 is 17 residues long. V lost 5 bases, J lost 5 bases, and 24 bases lay in between. CDR1 and CDR2 from the germline V gene are SEHNR and FQNEAQ (reference sequence). CDR3 DNA: TGTGCCAGCAGCCAGGGGGCACTAGCGGGCCGCTGGGAGACCCAGTACTTC. Translation gives CASSQGALAGRWETQYF.

The V call is TRBV5-4, the J call TRBJ2-7; 15 bases agree with TRBD2. The CDR3 totals 16 residues. The V gene end was trimmed by 3 bases and the J gene end by 3 bases; junction bases not matched to a gene: 4. CDR1 is SGHNT and CDR2 is YYREEE in the germline V gene (reference sequence). CDR3 in amino acids: CASSSGTSGRFYEQYF. In DNA form, the CDR3 reads TGTGCCAGCAGCTCAGGGACTAGCGGGAGGTTCTACGAGCAGTACTTC.

The J gene is TRBJ1-5, the V gene TRBV18; D ambiguous. Trimming pared 2 bases from V and 5 bases from J, leaving 7 bases between. The CDR3 extends over 13 amino acids. Looked up from germline, CDR1 is KGHSH and CDR2 is LQKENI. CDR3: CASSPEQHQPQHF. The DNA of the CDR3 is TGTGCCAGCTCACCAGAACAGCATCAGCCCCAGCATTTT.

Of note for this clone: The sample contains more than one DNA sequence encoding this CDR3. V is TRBV9 and J is TRBJ2-3; no clear D gene. The germline gives CDR1 SGDLS, CDR2 YYNGEE. The CDR3 totals 14 residues. Between the trimmed V and J ends, which lost 3 bases and 2 bases, there was a span of 10 bases. The CDR3 DNA reads TGTGCCAGCAGCGCTAGTGGGTCCACAGATACGCAGTATTTT. Translating gives CASSASGSTDTQYF.

This chain links TRBV11-2 with TRBJ2-7; D perhaps matches TRBD1 (6 bases). Germline CDR1 reads SGHAT; CDR2 reads FQNNGV. V was trimmed by 0 bases and J by 3 bases, leaving 21 bases between them. This CDR3 is 18 amino acids long. The chain's CDR3 is CASSLDGGAGVLFYEQYF. The CDR3 region has the DNA TGTGCCAGCAGCTTAGATGGGGGCGCAGGGGTATTGTTCTACGAGCAGTACTTC.

This sequence joins TRBV5-4 and TRBJ1-6; D uncertain. CDR3 length: 17 residues. V was trimmed by 0 bases and J by 0 bases, leaving 10 bases between them. Germline assignment: CDR1 SGHNT and CDR2 YYREEE (reference sequence). CDR3 sequence reads: CASSLEAGSSYNSPLHF. The CDR3 DNA is TGTGCCAGCAGCTTGGAGGCCGGGAGCTCCTATAATTCACCCCTCCACTTT.